This T cell receptor (beta chain) was captured in a study of OX40 agonist ivuxolimab in advanced cancers. The CDR3 totals 13 residues. Germline V lookup: CDR1 SGDLS, CDR2 YYNGEE. V was pared by 4 bases and J by 5 bases, with 12 bases between. TCRdb's table, derived via immunoSEQ multiplex PCR, lists solely in-frame clones and lacks some. The data show around 86,000 clones, around 84% seen once. This chain links TRBV9 with TRBJ1-2; no clear D. The sequence came from an adult with an advanced solid tumor such as melanoma, head and neck, liver or kidney cancer. Specimen: CD4+ or CD8+ T cells sorted from blood, collected in a trial of the OX40 agonist ivuxolimab. The CDR3 sequence: CASSPGGPYGYTF. The CDR3 DNA sequence: TGTGCCAGCAGCCCAGGAGGCCCTTATGGCTACACCTTC.